The T cell receptor beta chain under discussion was sequenced for a study of blood T cell repertoires in COVID-19. Assay: immunoSEQ multiplex PCR; the TCRdb copy retains only in-frame clones and omits some. Among around 120,000 clones listed, around 86% were seen once. The source material was peripheral blood. The clonotype comes from a woman aged 70 to 79 with acute or convalescent COVID-19.

The CDR3 reads CASSEDRGGTDTQYF. The CDR3 nucleotides read TGTGCCAGCAGTGAAGACAGGGGAGGCACAGATACGCAGTATTTT. This chain joins TRBV2 and TRBJ2-3, with TRBD1 identical over 7 bases. The germline V gene has CDR1 SNHLY and CDR2 FYNNEI. The V segment lost 1 base and the J segment 1 base; nucleotides outside the gene matches: 2. The CDR3 contains 15 residues.